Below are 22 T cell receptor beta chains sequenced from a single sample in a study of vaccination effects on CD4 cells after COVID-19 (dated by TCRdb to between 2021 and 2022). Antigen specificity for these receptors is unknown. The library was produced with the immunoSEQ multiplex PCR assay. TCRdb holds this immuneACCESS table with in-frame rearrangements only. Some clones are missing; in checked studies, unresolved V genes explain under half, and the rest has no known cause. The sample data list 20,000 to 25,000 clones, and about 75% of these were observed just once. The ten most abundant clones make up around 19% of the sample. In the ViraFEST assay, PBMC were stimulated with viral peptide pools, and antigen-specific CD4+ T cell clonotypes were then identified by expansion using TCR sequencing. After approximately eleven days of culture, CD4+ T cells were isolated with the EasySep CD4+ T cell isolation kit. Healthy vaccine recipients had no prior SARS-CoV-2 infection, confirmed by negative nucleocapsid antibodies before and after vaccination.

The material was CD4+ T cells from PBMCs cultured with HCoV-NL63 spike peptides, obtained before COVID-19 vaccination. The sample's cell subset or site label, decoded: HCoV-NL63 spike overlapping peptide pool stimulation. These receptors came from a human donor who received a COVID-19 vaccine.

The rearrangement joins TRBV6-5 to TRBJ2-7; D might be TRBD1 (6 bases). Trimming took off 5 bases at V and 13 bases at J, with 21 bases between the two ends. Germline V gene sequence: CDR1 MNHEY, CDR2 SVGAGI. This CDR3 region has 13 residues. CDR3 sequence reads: CASSNLGQLGIYF. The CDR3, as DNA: TGTGCCAGCAGTAACCTTGGACAGTTAGGGATCTACTTC.

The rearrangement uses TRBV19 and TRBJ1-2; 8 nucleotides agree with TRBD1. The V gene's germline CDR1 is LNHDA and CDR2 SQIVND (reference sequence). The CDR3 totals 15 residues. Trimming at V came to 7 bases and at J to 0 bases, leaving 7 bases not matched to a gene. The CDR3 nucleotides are TGTGCCAGTACCCCGGACAGGGAAGCTAACTATGGCTACACCTTC. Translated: CASTPDREANYGYTF.

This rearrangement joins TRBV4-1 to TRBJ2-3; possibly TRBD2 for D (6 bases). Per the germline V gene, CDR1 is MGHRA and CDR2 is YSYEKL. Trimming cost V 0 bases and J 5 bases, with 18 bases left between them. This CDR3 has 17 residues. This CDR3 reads CASSQDSNRRRGDTQYF. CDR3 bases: TGCGCCAGCAGCCAAGATAGTAACAGGCGGCGGGGAGATACGCAGTATTTT.

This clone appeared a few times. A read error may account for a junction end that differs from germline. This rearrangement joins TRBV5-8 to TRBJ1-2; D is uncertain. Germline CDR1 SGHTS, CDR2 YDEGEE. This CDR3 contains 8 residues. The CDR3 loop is CASRFFSF. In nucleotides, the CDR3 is TGTGCCAGCAGATTTTTCTCCTTC.

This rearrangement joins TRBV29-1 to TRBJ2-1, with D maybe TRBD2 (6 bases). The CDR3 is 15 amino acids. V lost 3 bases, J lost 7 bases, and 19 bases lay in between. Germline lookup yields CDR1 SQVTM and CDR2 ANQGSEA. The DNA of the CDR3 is TGCAGCGTTGACGGGCTCACCGGGGGTGGGAATGAGCAGTTCTTC. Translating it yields CSVDGLTGGGNEQFF.

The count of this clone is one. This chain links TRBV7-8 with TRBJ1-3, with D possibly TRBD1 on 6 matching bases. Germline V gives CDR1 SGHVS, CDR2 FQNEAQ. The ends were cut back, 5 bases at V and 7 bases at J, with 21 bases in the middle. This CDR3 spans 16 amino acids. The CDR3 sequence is CASSPTGSVVSNTIYF. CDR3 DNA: TGTGCCAGCAGCCCTACAGGGTCTGTGGTATCGAACACCATATATTTT.

CDR3 protein: CASSLDNSPLHF. CDR3 DNA sequence: TGTGCCAGCAGCTTGGATAATTCACCCCTCCACTTT. This chain joins TRBV5-4 and TRBJ1-6, with D unresolved. V lost 0 bases and J lost 5, with 0 bases in between. In germline, CDR1 is SGHNT, CDR2 YYREEE (reference sequence). This CDR3 region has 12 residues.

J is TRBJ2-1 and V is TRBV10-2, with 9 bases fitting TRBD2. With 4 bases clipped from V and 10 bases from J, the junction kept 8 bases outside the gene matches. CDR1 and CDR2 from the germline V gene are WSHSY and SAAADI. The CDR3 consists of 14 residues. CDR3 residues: CASSGSGGREEQFF. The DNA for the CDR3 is TGCGCCAGCAGTGGCAGCGGGGGGCGGGAGGAGCAGTTCTTC.

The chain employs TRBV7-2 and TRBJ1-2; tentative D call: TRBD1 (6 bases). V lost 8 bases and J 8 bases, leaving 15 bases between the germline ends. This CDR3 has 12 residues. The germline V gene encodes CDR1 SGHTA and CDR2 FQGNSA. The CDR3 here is CASVQQGYGYTF. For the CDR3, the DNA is TGTGCCAGCGTCCAACAGGGATACGGCTACACCTTC.

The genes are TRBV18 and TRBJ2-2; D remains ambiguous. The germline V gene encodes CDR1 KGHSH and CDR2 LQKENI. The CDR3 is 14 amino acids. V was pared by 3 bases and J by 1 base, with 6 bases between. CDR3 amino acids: CASSPRQNTGELFF. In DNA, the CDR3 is TGTGCCAGCTCACCTCGACAGAACACCGGGGAGCTGTTTTTT.

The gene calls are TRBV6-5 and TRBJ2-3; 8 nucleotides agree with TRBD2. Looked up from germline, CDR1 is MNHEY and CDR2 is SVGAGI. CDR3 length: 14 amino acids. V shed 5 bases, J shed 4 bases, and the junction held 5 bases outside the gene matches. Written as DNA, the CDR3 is TGTGCCAGCAGTCGGACTAGCACCTCAGATACGCAGTATTTT. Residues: CASSRTSTSDTQYF.

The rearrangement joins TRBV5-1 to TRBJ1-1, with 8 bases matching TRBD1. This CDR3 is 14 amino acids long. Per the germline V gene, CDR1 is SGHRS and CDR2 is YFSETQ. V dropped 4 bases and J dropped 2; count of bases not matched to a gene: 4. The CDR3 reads CASSGGTGNTEAFF. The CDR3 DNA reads TGCGCCAGCAGCGGGGGGACAGGTAACACTGAAGCTTTCTTT. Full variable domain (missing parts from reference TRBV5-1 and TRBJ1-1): KAGVTQTPRYLIKTRGQQVTLSCSPISGHRSVSWYQQTPGQGLQFLFEYFSETQRNKGNFPGRFSGRQFSNSRSEMNVSTLELGDSALYLCASSGGTGNTEAFFGQGTRLTVV.

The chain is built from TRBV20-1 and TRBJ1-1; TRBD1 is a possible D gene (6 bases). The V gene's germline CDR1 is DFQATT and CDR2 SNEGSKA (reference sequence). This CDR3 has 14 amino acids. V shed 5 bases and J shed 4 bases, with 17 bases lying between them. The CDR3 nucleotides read TGCAGTGCTCGTGTGGGGGGCGGGATCACTGAAGCTTTCTTT. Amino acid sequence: CSARVGGGITEAFF.

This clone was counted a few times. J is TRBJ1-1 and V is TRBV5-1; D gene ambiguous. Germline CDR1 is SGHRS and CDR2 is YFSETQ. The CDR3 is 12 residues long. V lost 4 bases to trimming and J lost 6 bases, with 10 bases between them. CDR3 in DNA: TGCGCCAGCAGCACTGGTATGCCTGAAGCTTTCTTT. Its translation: CASSTGMPEAFF.

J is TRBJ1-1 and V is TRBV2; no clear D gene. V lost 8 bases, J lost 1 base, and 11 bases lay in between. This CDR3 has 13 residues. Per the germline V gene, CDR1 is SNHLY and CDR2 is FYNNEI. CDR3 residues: CASGGGGNTEAFF. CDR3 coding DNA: TGTGCCAGCGGAGGTGGAGGGAACACTGAAGCTTTCTTT.

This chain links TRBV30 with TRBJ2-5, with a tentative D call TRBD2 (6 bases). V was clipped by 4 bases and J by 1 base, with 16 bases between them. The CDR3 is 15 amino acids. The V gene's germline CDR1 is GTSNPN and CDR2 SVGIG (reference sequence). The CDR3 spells CAWMRRGSFQETQYF. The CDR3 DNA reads TGTGCCTGGATGCGGCGGGGATCCTTCCAAGAGACCCAGTACTTC.

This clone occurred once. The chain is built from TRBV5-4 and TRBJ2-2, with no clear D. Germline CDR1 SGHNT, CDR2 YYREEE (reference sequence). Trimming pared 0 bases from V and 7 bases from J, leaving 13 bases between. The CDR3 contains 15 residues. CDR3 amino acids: CASSLEVVEDGELFF. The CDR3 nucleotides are TGTGCCAGCAGCTTGGAGGTAGTGGAAGACGGGGAGCTGTTTTTT. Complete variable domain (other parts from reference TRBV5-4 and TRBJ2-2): ETGVTQSPTHLIKTRGQQVTLRCSSQSGHNTVSWYQQALGQGPQFIFQYYREEENGRGNFPPRFSGLQFPNYSSELNVNALELDDSALYLCASSLEVVEDGELFFGEGSRLTVL.

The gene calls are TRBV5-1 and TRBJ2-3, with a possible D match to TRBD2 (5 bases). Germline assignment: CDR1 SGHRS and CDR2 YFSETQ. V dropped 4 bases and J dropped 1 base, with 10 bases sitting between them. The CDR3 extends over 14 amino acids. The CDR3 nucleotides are TGCGCCAGCAGCCCGGACTTACGCACAGATACGCAGTATTTT. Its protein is CASSPDLRTDTQYF.

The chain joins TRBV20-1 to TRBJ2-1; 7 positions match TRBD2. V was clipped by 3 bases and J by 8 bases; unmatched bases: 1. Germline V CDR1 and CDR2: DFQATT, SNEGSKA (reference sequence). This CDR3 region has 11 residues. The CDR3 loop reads CSASRGDEQFF. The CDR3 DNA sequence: TGCAGTGCTAGCCGGGGGGATGAGCAGTTCTTC.

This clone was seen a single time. The chain's CDR3 is CSASLLAGMISNEQFF. CDR3 DNA sequence: TGCAGTGCTAGTTTATTAGCGGGGATGATATCCAATGAGCAGTTCTTC. V and J are TRBV20-1 and TRBJ2-1, with 8 bases lining up with TRBD2. Germline values: CDR1 DFQATT, CDR2 SNEGSKA (reference sequence). V dropped 3 bases and J dropped 6; count of bases not matched to a gene: 13. The CDR3 covers 16 residues.

CDR3 sequence: CASTSSGGREETQYF. The CDR3 DNA sequence: TGTGCCAGTACCTCCTCGGGGGGGAGAGAGGAGACCCAGTACTTC. The rearrangement uses TRBV19 and TRBJ2-5; 8 nucleotides match TRBD2. Germline-derived CDR1 and CDR2 are LNHDA and SQIVND (reference sequence). J gave up 5 bases and V 7 bases, and 12 bases lay outside the gene matches. There are 15 residues in the CDR3.

DNA of the CDR3: TGTGCCAGCAGCATGGGGGTTGACTATGGCTACACCTTC. This translates into CASSMGVDYGYTF. The chain uses TRBV28 and TRBJ1-2, with a possible D match to TRBD1 (5 bases). Germline values: CDR1 MDHEN, CDR2 SYDVKM. The CDR3 has 13 residues. V was shortened by 6 bases and J by 3 bases, with 11 bases between the two germline ends.